The 18 T cell receptor beta chains given below trace back to one sample, sequenced in a study of blood T cell repertoires in COVID-19. The protocol was immunoSEQ multiplex PCR, while the TCRdb copy is restricted to in-frame clones and leaves out a portion. Of approximately 190,000 clones listed, over 70% are singletons. The sequenced sample consisted of peripheral blood. The receptors shown here come from a man aged 55 to 70 with acute or convalescent COVID-19.

On this clone: Additional DNA sequences in this sample encode the identical CDR3. The chain has TRBV5-1 and TRBJ1-1, with D possibly being TRBD1 (5 bases). The CDR3 has 14 residues. Germline lookup yields CDR1 SGHRS and CDR2 YFSETQ. Trimming removed 0 bases at V and 2 bases at J, with 8 bases between. The CDR3 DNA sequence: TGCGCCAGCAGCTTGGACAGGCAAAACACTGAAGCTTTCTTT. Translated: CASSLDRQNTEAFF.

The rearrangement joins TRBV19 to TRBJ1-4, with TRBD1 as a possible D gene (5 bases). Germline CDR1 and CDR2: LNHDA and SQIVND (reference sequence). V lost 8 bases and J lost 0, with 13 bases in between. This CDR3 region has 15 residues. CDR3 region: CASSTTATTNEKLFF. CDR3 DNA sequence: TGTGCCAGTTCAACGACAGCTACAACTAATGAAAAACTGTTTTTT. Full variable domain (remainder filled in from reference TRBV19 and TRBJ1-4): DGGITQSPKYLFRKEGQNVTLSCEQNLNHDAMYWYRQDPGQGLRLIYYSQIVNDFQKGDIAEGYSVSREKKESFPLTVTSAQKNPTAFYLCASSTTATTNEKLFFGSGTQLSVL.

The chain uses TRBV2 and TRBJ2-7; TRBD1 agrees at 10 bases. Germline V gene data show CDR1 as SNHLY and CDR2 as FYNNEI. The CDR3 runs 14 residues. V trimming: 8 bases; J trimming: 3 bases; junction bases outside the gene matches: 7. CDR3 region: CASRPGTGDYEQYF. The DNA for the CDR3 is TGTGCCAGCCGTCCCGGGACAGGGGACTACGAGCAGTACTTC.

This rearrangement joins TRBV5-8 to TRBJ1-5, with D perhaps matching TRBD1 (6 bases). Trimming removed 4 bases at V and 2 bases at J, with 10 bases between. Germline V lookup: CDR1 SGHTS, CDR2 YDEGEE. The CDR3 consists of 14 residues. The CDR3 here is CASSIQGRNQPQHF. The CDR3 DNA sequence: TGTGCCAGCAGCATACAGGGACGCAATCAGCCCCAGCATTTT.

V usage is TRBV9 and J usage is TRBJ1-5; D is possibly TRBD1 (5 bases). CDR3 length: 15 amino acids. Germline V gene sequence: CDR1 SGDLS, CDR2 YYNGEE. Trimming took 0 bases from V and 4 from J, leaving 11 bases between them. CDR3 sequence reads: CASSVDGGGNQPQHF. Here the CDR3 DNA reads TGTGCCAGCAGCGTAGATGGGGGGGGGAATCAGCCCCAGCATTTT.

This clone came up a few times. This rearrangement joins TRBV11-2 to TRBJ2-1, with TRBD2 identical over 7 bases. CDR3 length: 16 residues. Trimming removed 3 bases from V and 4 bases from J; junction bases left unmatched: 9. Germline V CDR1 and CDR2: SGHAT, FQNNGV. The CDR3 reads CASSFNIAGVYNEQFF. The CDR3 DNA sequence: TGTGCCAGCAGCTTCAATATAGCGGGTGTGTACAATGAGCAGTTCTTC.

This clone was observed once. The chain combines TRBV29-1 with TRBJ2-3; the match to TRBD1 covers 9 bases. The trim removed 0 bases at V and 2 bases at J, leaving 12 bases unmatched. This CDR3 comprises 18 residues. Germline V gene sequence: CDR1 SQVTM, CDR2 ANQGSEA. This CDR3 reads CSVEDPEGQGSTTDTQYF. The CDR3 nucleotides read TGCAGCGTTGAAGATCCAGAAGGACAGGGGAGTACCACAGATACGCAGTATTTT.

The chain recombines TRBV6-5 with TRBJ2-4; 12 positions agree with TRBD2. Trimming took 6 bases from V and 5 from J; bases not matched to a gene: 5. CDR1 and CDR2 (germline): MNHEY, SVGAGI. This CDR3 is 15 amino acids long. The CDR3 region is CASSLGLAGQNIQYF. In nucleotides, the CDR3 is TGTGCCAGCAGCCTCGGACTAGCGGGACAAAACATTCAGTACTTC.

This chain connects TRBV5-6 to TRBJ1-2; D is perhaps TRBD1 (6 bases). Trimming shortened V by 1 base and J by 7 bases, and 11 bases separated the two germline ends. The germline gives CDR1 SGHDT, CDR2 YYEEEE. This CDR3 contains 13 residues. CDR3 sequence: CASSLHRASGYTF. The CDR3 coding sequence is TGTGCCAGCAGCTTGCACAGGGCAAGTGGCTACACCTTC.

V gene TRBV5-4 combines with J gene TRBJ1-2; weak D call: TRBD1 (5 bases). Germline CDR1 reads SGHNT; CDR2 reads YYREEE (reference sequence). The CDR3 runs 16 residues. Trimming cost V 4 bases and J 6 bases, with 22 bases left between them. CDR3 DNA: TGTGCCAGCAGCACCATGGGAGGTAGGGGTGAGGATGGCTACACCTTC. This codes for CASSTMGGRGEDGYTF.

This chain connects TRBV19 to TRBJ2-7; D uncertain. This CDR3 region has 15 residues. The germline V gene has CDR1 LNHDA and CDR2 SQIVND (reference sequence). V lost 7 bases and J 0 bases, leaving 16 bases between the germline ends. The CDR3 bases are TGTGCCAGTACTCCCACCTTACGGGTCTCCTACGAGCAGTACTTC. Its protein product is CASTPTLRVSYEQYF.

This clone was detected once. V usage is TRBV18 and J usage is TRBJ1-1; D ambiguous. The CDR3 is 14 residues long. Germline assignment: CDR1 KGHSH and CDR2 LQKENI. Trimming removed 3 bases at V and 0 bases at J, with 8 bases between. Here the CDR3 reads CASSPRQMNTEAFF. The CDR3 nucleotides read TGTGCCAGCTCACCCAGGCAAATGAACACTGAAGCTTTCTTT.

The rearrangement joins TRBV28 to TRBJ1-2; D is ambiguous. The CDR3 runs 16 residues. Germline V CDR1 and CDR2: MDHEN, SYDVKM. V was clipped by 5 bases and J by 1 base, with 17 bases between them. CDR3 coding DNA: TGTGCCAGCAGTATTCATAGAGGATCGTTTAACTATGGCTACACCTTC. It codes for CASSIHRGSFNYGYTF.

J is TRBJ1-2 and V is TRBV9, with TRBD1 as a possible D gene (5 bases). The CDR3 spans 13 residues. Germline CDR1 reads SGDLS; CDR2 reads YYNGEE. The germline V and J ends were trimmed by 3 bases and 1 base, with 7 bases remaining between them. The CDR3 DNA reads TGTGCCAGCAGCGGACAGAGTAACTATGGCTACACCTTC. It encodes CASSGQSNYGYTF.

The gene calls are TRBV6-2 or TRBV6-3 and TRBJ1-6; 11 bases match TRBD1. V lost 4 bases, J lost 9 bases, and 5 bases stayed unmatched. Germline values: CDR1 MNHEY, CDR2 SVGEGT. The CDR3 has 15 amino acids. CDR3 sequence: CASSFRTGGSSPLHF. In DNA form, the CDR3 reads TGTGCCAGCAGTTTCAGGACAGGGGGCAGTTCACCCCTCCACTTT.

This chain connects TRBV10-1 to TRBJ1-5, with 7 bases lining up with TRBD1. The CDR3 spans 14 residues. Germline V gives CDR1 WNHNN, CDR2 SYGVQD (reference sequence). V trimming: 5 bases; J trimming: 8 bases; junction bases outside the gene matches: 9. The CDR3 is CASSLTGSREPQHF. The CDR3 DNA is TGCGCCAGCAGTCTGACAGGGTCTAGGGAGCCCCAGCATTTT.

This clone was observed a single time. The chain employs TRBV2 and TRBJ2-1; D might be TRBD1 (6 bases). The CDR3 has 16 amino acids. With 4 bases removed from V and 1 base from J, the gap between germline ends came to 14 bases. Germline lookup yields CDR1 SNHLY and CDR2 FYNNEI. This chain's CDR3 is CASSVQGVRSYNEQFF. In nucleotides, the CDR3 is TGTGCCAGCAGTGTACAGGGAGTTAGGTCCTACAATGAGCAGTTCTTC.

The J gene is TRBJ2-1, the V gene TRBV19; 11 bases are a match to TRBD2. V dropped 4 bases and J dropped 9; count of bases not matched to a gene: 5. Germline V gene data show CDR1 as LNHDA and CDR2 as SQIVND (reference sequence). The CDR3 extends over 14 amino acids. The CDR3 here is CASSKVGTSGEQFF. CDR3 in DNA: TGTGCCAGTAGTAAGGTCGGGACTAGCGGTGAGCAGTTCTTC.